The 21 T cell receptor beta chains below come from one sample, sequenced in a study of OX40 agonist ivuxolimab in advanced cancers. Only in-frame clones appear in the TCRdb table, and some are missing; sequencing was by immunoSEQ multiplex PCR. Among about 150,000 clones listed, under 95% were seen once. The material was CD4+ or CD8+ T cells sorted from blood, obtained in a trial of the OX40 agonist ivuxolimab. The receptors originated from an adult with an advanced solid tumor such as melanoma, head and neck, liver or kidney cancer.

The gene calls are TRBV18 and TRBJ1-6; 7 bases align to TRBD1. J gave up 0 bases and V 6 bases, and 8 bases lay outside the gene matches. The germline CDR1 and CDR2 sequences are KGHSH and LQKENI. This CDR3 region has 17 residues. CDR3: CASSTTDRSSYNSPLHF. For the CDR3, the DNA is TGTGCCAGCTCGACGACGGACAGGAGCTCCTATAATTCACCCCTCCACTTT.

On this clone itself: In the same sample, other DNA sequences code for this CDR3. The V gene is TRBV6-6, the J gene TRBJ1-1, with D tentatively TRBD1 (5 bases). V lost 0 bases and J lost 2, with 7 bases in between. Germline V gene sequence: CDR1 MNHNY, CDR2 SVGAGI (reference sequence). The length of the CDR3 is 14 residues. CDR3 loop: CASSYSGGNTEAFF. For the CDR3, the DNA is TGTGCCAGCAGTTACTCGGGGGGAAACACTGAAGCTTTCTTT.

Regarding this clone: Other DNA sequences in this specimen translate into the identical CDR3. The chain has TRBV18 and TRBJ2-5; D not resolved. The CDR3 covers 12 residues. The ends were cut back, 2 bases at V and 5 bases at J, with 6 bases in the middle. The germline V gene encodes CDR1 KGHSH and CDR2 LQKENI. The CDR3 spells CASSPGVETQYF. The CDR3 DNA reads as TGTGCCAGCTCACCAGGGGTCGAGACCCAGTACTTC.

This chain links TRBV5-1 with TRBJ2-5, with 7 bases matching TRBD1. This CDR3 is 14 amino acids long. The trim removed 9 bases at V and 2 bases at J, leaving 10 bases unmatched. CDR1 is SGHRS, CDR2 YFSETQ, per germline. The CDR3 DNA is TGCGCCACCACGACAGGGACCCCTCAAGAGACCCAGTACTTC. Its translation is CATTTGTPQETQYF.

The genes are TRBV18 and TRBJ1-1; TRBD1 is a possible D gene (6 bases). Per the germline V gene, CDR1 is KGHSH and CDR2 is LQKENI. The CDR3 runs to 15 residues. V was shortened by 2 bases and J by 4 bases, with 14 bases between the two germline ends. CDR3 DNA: TGTGCCAGCTCACCAAGGACAGTCGTCGGCACTGAAGCTTTCTTT. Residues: CASSPRTVVGTEAFF.

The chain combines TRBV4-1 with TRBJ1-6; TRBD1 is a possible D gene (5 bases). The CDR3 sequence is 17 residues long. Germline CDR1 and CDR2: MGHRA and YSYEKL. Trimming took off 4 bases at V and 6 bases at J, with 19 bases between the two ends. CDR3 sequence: CASSPQNYGGSNSPLHF. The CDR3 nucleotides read TGCGCCAGCAGCCCGCAGAACTACGGGGGGTCTAATTCACCCCTCCACTTT.

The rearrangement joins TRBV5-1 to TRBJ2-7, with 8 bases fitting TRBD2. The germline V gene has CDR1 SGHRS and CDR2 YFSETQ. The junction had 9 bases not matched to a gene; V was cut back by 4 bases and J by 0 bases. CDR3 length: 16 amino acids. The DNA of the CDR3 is TGCGCCAGCAGCCCTTCATGGGCGGGGGGCTCCTACGAGCAGTACTTC. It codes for CASSPSWAGGSYEQYF.

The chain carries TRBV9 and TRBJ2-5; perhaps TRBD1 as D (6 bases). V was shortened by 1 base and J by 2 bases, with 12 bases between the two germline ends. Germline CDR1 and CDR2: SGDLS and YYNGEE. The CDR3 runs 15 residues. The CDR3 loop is CASSVLPQGQETQYF. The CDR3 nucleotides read TGTGCCAGCAGCGTACTCCCCCAGGGGCAAGAGACCCAGTACTTC.

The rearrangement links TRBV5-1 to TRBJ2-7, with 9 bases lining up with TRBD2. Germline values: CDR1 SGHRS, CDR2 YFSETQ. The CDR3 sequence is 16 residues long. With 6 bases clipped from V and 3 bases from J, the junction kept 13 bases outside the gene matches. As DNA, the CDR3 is TGCGCCAGCACCCCCGGAGTTGCTAGCGGGGACTACGAGCAGTACTTC. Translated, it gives CASTPGVASGDYEQYF.

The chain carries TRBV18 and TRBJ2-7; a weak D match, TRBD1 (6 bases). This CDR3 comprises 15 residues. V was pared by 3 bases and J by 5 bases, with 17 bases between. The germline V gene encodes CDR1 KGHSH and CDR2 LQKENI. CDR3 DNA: TGTGCCAGCTCACCGCCTTCGGACAGTCATAACGAGCAGTACTTC. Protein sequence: CASSPPSDSHNEQYF.

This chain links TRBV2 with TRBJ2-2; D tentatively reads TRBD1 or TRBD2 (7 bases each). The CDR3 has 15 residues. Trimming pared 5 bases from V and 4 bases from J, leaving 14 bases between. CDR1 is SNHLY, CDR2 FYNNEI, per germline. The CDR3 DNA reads TGTGCCAGCAGTAGGAGCAGGGGGGGCACCGGGGAGCTGTTTTTT. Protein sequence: CASSRSRGGTGELFF. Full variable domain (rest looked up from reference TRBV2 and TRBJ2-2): EPEVTQTPSHQVTQMGQEVILRCVPISNHLYFYWYRQILGQKVEFLVSFYNNEISEKSEIFDDQFSVERPDGSNFTLKIRSTKLEDSAMYFCASSRSRGGTGELFFGEGSRLTVL.

The chain's CDR3 is CASSIGWGTGAINSPLHF. In DNA, the CDR3 is TGTGCCAGCAGCATTGGGTGGGGGACAGGGGCCATTAATTCACCCCTCCACTTT. This chain uses TRBV28 with TRBJ1-6; TRBD1 aligns across 10 bases. The CDR3 has 18 amino acids. V was pared by 6 bases and J by 6 bases, with 14 bases of the junction left unmatched. The germline V gene encodes CDR1 MDHEN and CDR2 SYDVKM.

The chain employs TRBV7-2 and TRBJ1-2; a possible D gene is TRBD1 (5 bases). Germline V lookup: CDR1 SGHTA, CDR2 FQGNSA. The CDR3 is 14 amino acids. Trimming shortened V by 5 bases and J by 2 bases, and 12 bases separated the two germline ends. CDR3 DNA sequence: TGTGCCAGCAGCCCCCGGGACGGCAACTATGGCTACACCTTC. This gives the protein CASSPRDGNYGYTF.

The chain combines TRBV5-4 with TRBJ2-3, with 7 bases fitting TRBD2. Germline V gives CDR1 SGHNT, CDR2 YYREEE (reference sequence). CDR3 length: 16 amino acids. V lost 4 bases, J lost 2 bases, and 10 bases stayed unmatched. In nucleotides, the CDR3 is TGTGCCAGCAGCCCCGACCCGGGACTAAACACAGATACGCAGTATTTT. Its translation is CASSPDPGLNTDTQYF. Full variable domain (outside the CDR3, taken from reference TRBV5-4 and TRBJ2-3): ETGVTQSPTHLIKTRGQQVTLRCSSQSGHNTVSWYQQALGQGPQFIFQYYREEENGRGNFPPRFSGLQFPNYSSELNVNALELDDSALYLCASSPDPGLNTDTQYFGPGTRLTVL.

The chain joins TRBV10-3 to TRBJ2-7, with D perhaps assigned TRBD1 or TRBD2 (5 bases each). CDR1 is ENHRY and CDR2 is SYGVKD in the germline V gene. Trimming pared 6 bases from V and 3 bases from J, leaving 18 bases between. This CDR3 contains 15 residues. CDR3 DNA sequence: TGTGCCATCAGAAACTCACGGGGACCAAGCTACGAGCAGTACTTC. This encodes CAIRNSRGPSYEQYF.

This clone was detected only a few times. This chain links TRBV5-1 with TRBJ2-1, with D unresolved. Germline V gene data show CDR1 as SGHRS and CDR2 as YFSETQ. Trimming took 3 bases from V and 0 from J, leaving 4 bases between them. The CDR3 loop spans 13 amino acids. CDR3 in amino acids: CASSSGSYNEQFF. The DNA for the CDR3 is TGCGCCAGCAGCTCGGGCTCCTACAATGAGCAGTTCTTC.

The CDR3 DNA reads TGTGCCAGCAGCCCCGGCGAAGCAGAGAGCTACGAGCAGTACTTC. Translating it yields CASSPGEAESYEQYF. The chain combines TRBV4-2 with TRBJ2-7; D gene ambiguous. Trimming removed 4 bases from V and 3 bases from J, with 16 bases in between. The CDR3 has 15 residues. Germline V gene sequence: CDR1 LGHNA, CDR2 YNFKEQ.

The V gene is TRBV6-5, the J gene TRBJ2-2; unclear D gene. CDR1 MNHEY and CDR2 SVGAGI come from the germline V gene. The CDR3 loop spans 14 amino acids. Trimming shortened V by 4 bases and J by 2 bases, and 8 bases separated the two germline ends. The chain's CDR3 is CASSWTFNTGELFF. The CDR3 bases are TGTGCCAGCAGTTGGACGTTTAACACCGGGGAGCTGTTTTTT.

The DNA of the CDR3 is TGTGCCAGCAGCAAGGGACAGGGCAGGGAAAAACTGTTTTTT. Protein: CASSKGQGREKLFF. The rearrangement uses TRBV28 and TRBJ1-4; 9 positions agree with TRBD1. CDR1 and CDR2 from the germline V gene are MDHEN and SYDVKM. J lost 8 bases, V lost 6 bases, and 7 bases had no gene match. The CDR3 consists of 14 residues.

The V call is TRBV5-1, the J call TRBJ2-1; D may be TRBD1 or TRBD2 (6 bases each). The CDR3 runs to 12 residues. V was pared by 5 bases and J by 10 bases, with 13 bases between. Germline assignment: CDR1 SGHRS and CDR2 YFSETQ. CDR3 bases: TGCGCCAGCAGGAGGGGGGATGGGGAGCAGTTCTTC. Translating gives CASRRGDGEQFF.

The CDR3 protein is CASSRQGLIAYEQYF. CDR3 nucleotides: TGTGCCAGCAGCCGCCAGGGACTCATAGCCTACGAGCAGTACTTC. The chain links TRBV27 to TRBJ2-7, with a tentative D call TRBD2 (6 bases). Germline V gives CDR1 MNHEY, CDR2 SMNVEV (reference sequence). The CDR3 extends over 15 amino acids. The V end was cut by 6 bases, the J end by 2 bases, with 17 bases between.